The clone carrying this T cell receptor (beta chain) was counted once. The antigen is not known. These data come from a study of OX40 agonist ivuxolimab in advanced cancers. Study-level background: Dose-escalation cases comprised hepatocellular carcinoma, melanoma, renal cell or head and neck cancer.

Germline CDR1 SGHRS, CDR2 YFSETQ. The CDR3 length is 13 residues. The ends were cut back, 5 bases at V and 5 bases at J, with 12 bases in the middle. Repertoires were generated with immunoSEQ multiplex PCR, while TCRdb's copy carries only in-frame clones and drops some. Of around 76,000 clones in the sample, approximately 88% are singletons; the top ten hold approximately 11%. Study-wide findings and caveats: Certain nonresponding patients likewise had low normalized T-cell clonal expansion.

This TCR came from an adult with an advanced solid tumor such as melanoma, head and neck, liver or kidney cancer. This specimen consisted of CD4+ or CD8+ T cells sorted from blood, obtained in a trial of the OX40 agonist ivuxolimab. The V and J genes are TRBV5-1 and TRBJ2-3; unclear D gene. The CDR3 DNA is TGCGCCAGCAGTTCCTACCCACAAGATACGCAGTATTTT. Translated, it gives CASSSYPQDTQYF.